This paragraph covers one T cell receptor (beta chain) sequence. This specimen comes from a study of technical replicates of blood from a few donors. Profiled with immunoSEQ multiplex PCR; TCRdb holds only in-frame clones, not every one. The table has about 85,000 clones, 85% to 95% seen once. From germline, CDR1 is SGHRS and CDR2 YFSETQ. Trimming cost V 5 bases and J 0 bases; bases outside gene matches: 5. CDR3 size: 15 residues. This chain connects TRBV5-1 to TRBJ1-3; 7 bases match TRBD1. This TCR was recovered from a human donor in good health. Sequenced material: T cells isolated from PBMCs. The CDR3 protein is CASRWGTASGNTIYF. CDR3 nucleotides: TGCGCCAGCAGGTGGGGGACAGCCTCTGGAAACACCATATATTTT.